Here is one T cell receptor (beta chain) with its context. Its target is unknown. The authors' processing: The detection floor for productive clonotype frequency was 2.59 x 10-5. Clones were read by immunoSEQ multiplex PCR, and TCRdb kept only the in-frame ones, dropping some. For V, J and clone size, that table is used; D and trimming come from the DNA. There are some 41,000 clones in the sample; approximately 80% occur only once, and approximately 4% lies in the top ten. Buffy coats from healthy blood donors served as controls. These data originate in a study of STAT5B mutations in CD4+ large granular lymphocyte leukemia. Regarding the study as a whole: 8/27 top patient clones versus 2/35 control clones were TRBV06-family. Main leukemic clonotypes were patient-specific, but roughly 25% appeared at low frequency elsewhere.

Trimming took off 5 bases at V and 4 bases at J, with 15 bases between the two ends. Germline V gene data show CDR1 as SGHDT and CDR2 as YYEEEE. The CDR3 is 14 residues long. What was sequenced was CD4+ T cells from blood buffy coats. The origin of this receptor is a human donor in good health. The chain carries TRBV5-6 and TRBJ2-5, with D possibly called TRBD1 or TRBD2 (5 bases each). CDR3 in amino acids: CASSPTGPGETQYF. CDR3 nucleotides: TGTGCCAGCAGTCCCACGGGACCGGGAGAGACCCAGTACTTC. The complete variable domain, with remaining parts taken from reference TRBV5-6 and TRBJ2-5, reads DAGVTQSPTHLIKTRGQQVTLRCSPKSGHDTVSWYQQALGQGPQFIFQYYEEEERQRGNFPDRFSGHQFPNYSSELNVNALLLGDSALYLCASSPTGPGETQYFGPGTRLLVL.